This is a list of T cell receptor beta chains from one sample in a study of cytomegalovirus exposure and HLA in healthy donors. Here immunoSEQ multiplex PCR was the method, and the copy in TCRdb shows in-frame clones only, minus some. The sample yields approximately 110,000 clones, 75% to 85% seen once. Sample: PBMCs. These receptors were collected from a man aged 50-59 years in good health and CMV-seronegative. CDR3s include the opening cysteine and the closing phenylalanine or tryptophan. The D gene is left open where the match is weak. Expanded clones are given a class, and other clones once, few, many or no size at all.

j_gene: TRBJ2-7; len: 14; v_gene: TRBV10-3; d_gene: NA; abundance: NA; CDR3nt: TGTGCCATCAGTACGACAGGTTATACCTACGAGCAGTACTTC; CDR3aa: CAISTTGYTYEQYF
j_gene: TRBJ2-3; len: 13; v_gene: TRBV5-1; d_gene: NA; abundance: NA; CDR3nt: TGCGCCAGCAGCACCGTCGGGGCAGATACGCAGTATTTT; CDR3aa: CASSTVGADTQYF
j_gene: TRBJ1-3; len: 17; v_gene: TRBV5-5; d_gene: NA; abundance: NA; CDR3nt: TGTGCCAGCAGCTTGGCGGTTATCCGGGAGATGAGAAACACCATATATTTT; CDR3aa: CASSLAVIREMRNTIYF
j_gene: TRBJ1-3; len: 18; v_gene: TRBV18; d_gene: NA; abundance: NA; CDR3nt: TGTGCCAGCTCACCGATGGTACAGGCCTCACACTCTGGAAACACCATATATTTT; CDR3aa: CASSPMVQASHSGNTIYF
j_gene: TRBJ2-1; len: 13; v_gene: TRBV12-5; d_gene: NA; abundance: few; CDR3nt: TGTGCTAGTGGGGGGGACTCAGGTGATGAGCAGTTCTTC; CDR3aa: CASGGDSGDEQFF
j_gene: TRBJ2-3; len: 18; v_gene: TRBV18; d_gene: TRBD2; abundance: few; CDR3nt: TGTGCCAGCTCACCGTCGGTAGCGGGGACGTCTAGCACAGATACGCAGTATTTT; CDR3aa: CASSPSVAGTSSTDTQYF
j_gene: TRBJ1-2; len: 10; v_gene: TRBV6-1; d_gene: NA; abundance: NA; CDR3nt: TGTGCCAGCACAGGCTATGGCTACACCTTC; CDR3aa: CASTGYGYTF
j_gene: TRBJ2-2; len: 14; v_gene: TRBV7-6; d_gene: NA; abundance: NA; CDR3nt: TGTGCCAGCAGCCCTTCCTCCAACACCGGGGAGCTGTTTTTT; CDR3aa: CASSPSSNTGELFF
j_gene: TRBJ2-7; len: 13; v_gene: TRBV6-1; d_gene: NA; abundance: NA; CDR3nt: TGTGCCAGCAGTGAATGGTGGGCAGGCGAGCAGTACTTC; CDR3aa: CASSEWWAGEQYF
j_gene: TRBJ1-6; len: 16; v_gene: TRBV7-9; d_gene: NA; abundance: NA; CDR3nt: TGTGCCAGCAGTCTCCTGGGCGTTTCTTATAATTCACCCCTCCACTTT; CDR3aa: CASSLLGVSYNSPLHF
j_gene: TRBJ2-5; len: 13; v_gene: TRBV5-4; d_gene: TRBD1; abundance: NA; CDR3nt: TGTGCCAGCAGCCTAGGGGGCGCGGAGACTCAGTACTTC; CDR3aa: CASSLGGAETQYF
j_gene: TRBJ1-2; len: 15; v_gene: TRBV5-1; d_gene: NA; abundance: once; CDR3nt: TGCGCCAGCAGCTTGGCCGCGGAGTTAAGAGGTGGCTACACCTTC; CDR3aa: CASSLAAELRGGYTF
j_gene: TRBJ2-7; len: 14; v_gene: TRBV5-4; d_gene: NA; abundance: NA; CDR3nt: TGTGCCAGCAGCCGCACAGGGATAGAGTACGAGCAGTACTTC; CDR3aa: CASSRTGIEYEQYF
j_gene: TRBJ1-4; len: 14; v_gene: TRBV7-9; d_gene: TRBD1; abundance: NA; CDR3nt: TGTTCCAGCAGCACCGGGACAGGGAATGAAAAACTGTTTTTT; CDR3aa: CSSSTGTGNEKLFF
j_gene: TRBJ2-7; len: 14; v_gene: TRBV5-6; d_gene: NA; abundance: NA; CDR3nt: TGTGCCAGCAGCTTGGGAACAGACTACTACGAGCAGTACTTC; CDR3aa: CASSLGTDYYEQYF
j_gene: TRBJ2-2; len: 16; v_gene: TRBV29-1; d_gene: NA; abundance: NA; CDR3nt: TGCAGCGTTGAAGTAGGAGGTATAGGCGGCACCGGGGAGCTGTTTTTT; CDR3aa: CSVEVGGIGGTGELFF
j_gene: TRBJ2-6; len: 14; v_gene: TRBV28; d_gene: NA; abundance: NA; CDR3nt: TGTGCCAGCAGTTTAATTTCGGGGGCCAACGTCCTGACTTTC; CDR3aa: CASSLISGANVLTF
j_gene: TRBJ2-1; len: 15; v_gene: TRBV5-5; d_gene: TRBD1; abundance: NA; CDR3nt: TGTGCCAGCAGCTTGGGGACAGGCCCCTACAATGAGCAGTTCTTC; CDR3aa: CASSLGTGPYNEQFF
j_gene: TRBJ1-4; len: 13; v_gene: TRBV18; d_gene: NA; abundance: NA; CDR3nt: TGTGCCAGCTCACCCGGAGCTAATGAAAAACTGTTTTTT; CDR3aa: CASSPGANEKLFF
j_gene: TRBJ1-3; len: 14; v_gene: TRBV19; d_gene: NA; abundance: NA; CDR3nt: TGTGCCAGTAAGAGGTTAACGGTTGGAAACACCATATATTTT; CDR3aa: CASKRLTVGNTIYF
j_gene: TRBJ1-1; len: 11; v_gene: TRBV20-1; d_gene: NA; abundance: NA; CDR3nt: TGCAGTGCTAGTCGGGGCACTGAAGCTTTCTTT; CDR3aa: CSASRGTEAFF
j_gene: TRBJ2-3; len: 13; v_gene: TRBV7-9; d_gene: NA; abundance: few; CDR3nt: TGTGCCAGTGCGGTAGGGGGTCCAGATACGCAGTATTTT; CDR3aa: CASAVGGPDTQYF
j_gene: TRBJ1-2; len: 17; v_gene: TRBV7-9; d_gene: TRBD1; abundance: NA; CDR3nt: TGTGCCAGCAGACCCCCTCCAGGGACAGGATTTGACTATGGCTACACCTTC; CDR3aa: CASRPPPGTGFDYGYTF
j_gene: TRBJ2-2; len: 17; v_gene: TRBV5-4; d_gene: TRBD1; abundance: NA; CDR3nt: TGTGCCAGCAGCGCCAGGGCAGGGGGCGCGGACACCGGGGAGCTGTTTTTT; CDR3aa: CASSARAGGADTGELFF
j_gene: TRBJ2-7; len: 14; v_gene: TRBV30; d_gene: NA; abundance: NA; CDR3nt: TGTGCCTGGAGTCCCGGGACAAACTCCTACGAGCAGTACTTC; CDR3aa: CAWSPGTNSYEQYF
j_gene: TRBJ1-2; len: 14; v_gene: TRBV7-9; d_gene: NA; abundance: NA; CDR3nt: TGTGCCAGCAGCGGGCGGGACGCCGAGTATGGCTACACCTTC; CDR3aa: CASSGRDAEYGYTF
j_gene: TRBJ2-5; len: 16; v_gene: TRBV9; d_gene: NA; abundance: NA; CDR3nt: TGTGCCAGCAGCGTAGATGGGTGGGCAGGGGATGAGACCCAGTACTTC; CDR3aa: CASSVDGWAGDETQYF
j_gene: TRBJ2-3; len: 16; v_gene: TRBV5-1; d_gene: TRBD1; abundance: NA; CDR3nt: TGCGCCAGCAGCTCACGACGACAGGGGGCAACAGATACGCAGTATTTT; CDR3aa: CASSSRRQGATDTQYF
j_gene: TRBJ2-3; len: 16; v_gene: TRBV5-1; d_gene: NA; abundance: NA; CDR3nt: TGCGCCAGCAGCTTGGCCCGCTCGGGATACACAGATACGCAGTATTTT; CDR3aa: CASSLARSGYTDTQYF
j_gene: TRBJ2-2; len: 15; v_gene: TRBV4-1; d_gene: NA; abundance: few; CDR3nt: TGCGCCAGCAGCCAAGATAGAGGGATCACCGGGGAGCTGTTTTTT; CDR3aa: CASSQDRGITGELFF
j_gene: TRBJ1-6; len: 15; v_gene: TRBV7-9; d_gene: NA; abundance: NA; CDR3nt: TGTGCCAGCAGCTTAGCATGGGGAGAGAATTCACCCCTCCACTTT; CDR3aa: CASSLAWGENSPLHF
j_gene: TRBJ2-7; len: 13; v_gene: TRBV7-9; d_gene: TRBD1; abundance: once; CDR3nt: TGTGCCAGCAGCCCTGGACAGGTCGTAGAGCAGTACTTC; CDR3aa: CASSPGQVVEQYF
j_gene: TRBJ1-6; len: 16; v_gene: TRBV18; d_gene: NA; abundance: NA; CDR3nt: TGTGCCAGCTCTCCTGAGGACAGCCTTGGTAATTCACCCCTCCACTTT; CDR3aa: CASSPEDSLGNSPLHF
j_gene: TRBJ2-3; len: 16; v_gene: TRBV6-6; d_gene: TRBD2; abundance: NA; CDR3nt: TGTGCCAGCAGTTACTTCACTAGCGGGGTGACAGATACGCAGTATTTT; CDR3aa: CASSYFTSGVTDTQYF
j_gene: TRBJ2-1; len: 14; v_gene: TRBV28; d_gene: NA; abundance: NA; CDR3nt: TGTGCCAGCAGTTTCTGGGACTCCAACAATGAGCAGTTCTTC; CDR3aa: CASSFWDSNNEQFF
j_gene: TRBJ1-2; len: 16; v_gene: TRBV6-1; d_gene: NA; abundance: NA; CDR3nt: TGTGCCAGCAGTGAAGCGGGTGGCCAGTTTAACTATGGCCACACCTTC; CDR3aa: CASSEAGGQFNYGHTF
j_gene: TRBJ1-6; len: 15; v_gene: TRBV7-8; d_gene: NA; abundance: NA; CDR3nt: TGTGCCAGCAGCAGAACAGCCTCCTATAATTCACCCCTCCACTTT; CDR3aa: CASSRTASYNSPLHF
j_gene: TRBJ1-4; len: 14; v_gene: TRBV5-1; d_gene: TRBD1; abundance: NA; CDR3nt: TGCGCCAGCAGCTTGGAACAGGGGGATGAAAAACTGTTTTTT; CDR3aa: CASSLEQGDEKLFF
j_gene: TRBJ2-7; len: 11; v_gene: TRBV20-1; d_gene: NA; abundance: NA; CDR3nt: TGCAGTGCTGGACAGTTCTACGAGCAGTACTTC; CDR3aa: CSAGQFYEQYF
j_gene: TRBJ2-7; len: 15; v_gene: TRBV7-2; d_gene: NA; abundance: few; CDR3nt: TGTGCCAGCAGCTTAGGGGGTGGGAGCTCCTACGAGCAGTACTTC; CDR3aa: CASSLGGGSSYEQYF
j_gene: TRBJ2-1; len: 14; v_gene: TRBV28; d_gene: TRBD1; abundance: once; CDR3nt: TGTGCCAGCAGTTTAGACAGGGTGGGAAATGAGCAGTTCTTC; CDR3aa: CASSLDRVGNEQFF
j_gene: TRBJ2-1; len: 17; v_gene: TRBV7-3; d_gene: NA; abundance: NA; CDR3nt: TGTGCCAGCAGCTTAATTGGGGGCTCGATGTTCTACAATGAGCAGTTCTTC; CDR3aa: CASSLIGGSMFYNEQFF
j_gene: TRBJ1-4; len: 16; v_gene: TRBV5-4; d_gene: TRBD1; abundance: NA; CDR3nt: TGTGCCAGCAGCTTGGCCTCTACAGGGGATCATGAAAAACTGTTTTTT; CDR3aa: CASSLASTGDHEKLFF
j_gene: TRBJ2-2; len: 15; v_gene: TRBV4-3; d_gene: NA; abundance: NA; CDR3nt: TGCGCCAGCAGCCAAGTCTACAGAGTCACCGGGGAGCTGTTTTTT; CDR3aa: CASSQVYRVTGELFF
j_gene: TRBJ2-3; len: 13; v_gene: TRBV18; d_gene: NA; abundance: once; CDR3nt: TGTGCCAGCTCACCGAGGGATAGGGATACGCAGTATTTT; CDR3aa: CASSPRDRDTQYF
j_gene: TRBJ2-2; len: 13; v_gene: TRBV7-7; d_gene: NA; abundance: NA; CDR3nt: TGTGCCAGCAGCTTAGACAGGGCCGGGGAGCTGTTTTTT; CDR3aa: CASSLDRAGELFF
j_gene: TRBJ1-2; len: 19; v_gene: TRBV5-6; d_gene: TRBD1; abundance: few; CDR3nt: TGTGCCAGCAGGTATGGAAAATACGCAGGGGGCACTACAAACTATGGCTACACCTTC; CDR3aa: CASRYGKYAGGTTNYGYTF